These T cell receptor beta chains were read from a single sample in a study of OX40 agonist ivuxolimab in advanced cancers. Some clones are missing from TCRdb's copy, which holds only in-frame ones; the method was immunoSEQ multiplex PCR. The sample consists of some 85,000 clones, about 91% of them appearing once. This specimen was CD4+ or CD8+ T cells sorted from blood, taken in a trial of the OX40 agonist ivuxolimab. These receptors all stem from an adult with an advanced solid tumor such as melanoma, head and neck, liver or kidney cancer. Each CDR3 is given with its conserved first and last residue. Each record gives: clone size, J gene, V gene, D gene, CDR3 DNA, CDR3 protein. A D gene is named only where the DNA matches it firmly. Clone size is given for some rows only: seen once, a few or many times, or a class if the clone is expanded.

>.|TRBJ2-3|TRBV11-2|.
TGTGCCAGCAGCTCAGCCGTCACGCAGTATTTT
CASSSAVTQYF
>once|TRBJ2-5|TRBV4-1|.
TGCGCCAGCAGCCAAGACCGGGGAGAGACCCAGTACTTC
CASSQDRGETQYF
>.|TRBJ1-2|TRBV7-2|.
TGTGCCAGCAGCTCCTTTCGACCCGGAGGGCACTATGGCTACACCTTC
CASSSFRPGGHYGYTF
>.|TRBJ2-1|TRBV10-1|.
TGCGCCAGCAGTCCGCAGACCGGCGATGAGCAGTTCTTC
CASSPQTGDEQFF
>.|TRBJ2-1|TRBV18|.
TGTGCCAGCTCACCAGACCGGACGGCTCAGTTCTTC
CASSPDRTAQFF
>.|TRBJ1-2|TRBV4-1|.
TGCGCCAGCAGCCAACCCCCGGGACTGTATGGCTACACCTTC
CASSQPPGLYGYTF
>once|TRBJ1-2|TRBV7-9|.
TGTGCCAGCAGCCCGCGGACAAGCGTCGGGGGCTACACCTTC
CASSPRTSVGGYTF
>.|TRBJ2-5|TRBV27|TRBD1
TGTGCCAGCAGTCCCCGTAAGGGGGCGGGAGAGACCCAGTACTTC
CASSPRKGAGETQYF
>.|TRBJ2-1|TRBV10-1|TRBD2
TGCGCCAGCAGTGATCCCGGACTAGCGGGAGGGAACAATGAGCAGTTCTTC
CASSDPGLAGGNNEQFF
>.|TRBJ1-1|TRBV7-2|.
TGTGCCAGCAGCTTAGCAATGCAGACTGAAGCTTTCTTT
CASSLAMQTEAFF
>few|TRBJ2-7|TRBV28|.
TGTGCCAGCAGCTCCGGACAGTACTACGAGCAGTACTTC
CASSSGQYYEQYF
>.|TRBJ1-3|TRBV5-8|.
TGTGCCAGCAGCCCGCGACAGAAGATGAGTTCTGGAAACACCATATATTTT
CASSPRQKMSSGNTIYF
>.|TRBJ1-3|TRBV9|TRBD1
TGTGCCAGCAGCCCGACAGGGATTATGGACACCATATATTTT
CASSPTGIMDTIYF
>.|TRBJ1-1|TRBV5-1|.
TGCGCCAGCAATTTATCGGGGGATCACACTGAAGCTTTCTTT
CASNLSGDHTEAFF
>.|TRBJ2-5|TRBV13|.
TGTGCCAGCAGCTTAGACGCGACCCAGTACTTC
CASSLDATQYF
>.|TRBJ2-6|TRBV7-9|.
TGTGCCAGCAGCACCACAGGGTCCGGGGCCAACGTCCTGACTTTC
CASSTTGSGANVLTF
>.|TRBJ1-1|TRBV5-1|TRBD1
TGCGCCAGCAGCCAACAGGGGGCCGACACTGAAGCTTTCTTT
CASSQQGADTEAFF
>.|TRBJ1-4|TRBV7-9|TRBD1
TGTGCCAGCAGCTTGCCGGGACAGGGCCAGAATGAAAAACTGTTTTTT
CASSLPGQGQNEKLFF
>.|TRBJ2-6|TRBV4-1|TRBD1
TGCGCCAGCAGCCAAGGACCGGGACAGGGCTTTGGGGCCAACGTCCTGACTTTC
CASSQGPGQGFGANVLTF
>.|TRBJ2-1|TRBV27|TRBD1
TGTGCCAGCAGTCTCCACAGGGGGCGAGAGCAGTTCTTC
CASSLHRGREQFF
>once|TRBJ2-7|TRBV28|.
TGTGCCAGCAGTCGCGGACTAAACTACGAGCAGTACTTC
CASSRGLNYEQYF
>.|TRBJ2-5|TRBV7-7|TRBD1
TGTGCTAACAGCACTACGGGACAGCCCGGCGGGACCCAGTACTTC
CANSTTGQPGGTQYF
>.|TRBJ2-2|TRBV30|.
TGTGCCTGGAGTTTCAGGGATCGGTCCGGGGAGCTGTTTTTT
CAWSFRDRSGELFF
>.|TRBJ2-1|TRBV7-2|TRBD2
TGTGCCAGCCGGGTAGCGGGAGGTAGGGATAATGAGCAGTTCTTC
CASRVAGGRDNEQFF
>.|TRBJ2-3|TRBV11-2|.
TGTGCCAGCAGCCAGGGGGGGACAGATACGCAGTATTTT
CASSQGGTDTQYF
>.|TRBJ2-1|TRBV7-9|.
TGTGCCAGCAGCTTGGGGACGCATCTCGGGGAGCAGTTCTTC
CASSLGTHLGEQFF
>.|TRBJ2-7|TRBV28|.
TGTGCCAGCAGTTTATACAGGGTGGGCTACGAGCAGTACTTC
CASSLYRVGYEQYF
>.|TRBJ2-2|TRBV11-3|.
TGTGCCAGCAGCTTTATCCCAAGTAACACCGGGGAGCTGTTTTTT
CASSFIPSNTGELFF
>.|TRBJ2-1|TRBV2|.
TGTGCCAGCAACAAGCGGCCTAGCTCCTACAATGAGCAGTTCTTC
CASNKRPSSYNEQFF
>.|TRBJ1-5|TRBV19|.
TGTGCCAGTAGTCCGACAGGAGCCAATAGCAATCAGCCCCAGCATTTT
CASSPTGANSNQPQHF
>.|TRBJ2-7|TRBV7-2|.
TGTGCCAGCAGCTTAGCGCGTAGGGACCCCTACGAGCAGTACTTC
CASSLARRDPYEQYF
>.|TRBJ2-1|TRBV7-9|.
TGTGCCAGCAGGGATAGTCGGACCTACCTAAGAAATGAGCAGTTCTTC
CASRDSRTYLRNEQFF
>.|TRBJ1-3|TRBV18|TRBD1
TGTGCCAGCTCAGAACTTGACAGGGTACGGAGAAACACCATATATTTT
CASSELDRVRRNTIYF
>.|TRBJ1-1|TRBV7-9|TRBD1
TGTGCCAGCAGCTTATGGGACAGGGAAAGCGCTGAAGCTTTCTTT
CASSLWDRESAEAFF
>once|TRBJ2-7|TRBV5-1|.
TGCGCCAGCAGCTTGGCCGGGGTCCGCTCCTACGAGCAGTACTTC
CASSLAGVRSYEQYF
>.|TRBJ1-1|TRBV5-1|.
TGCGCCAGCAGCTTGGACGGACAGAACACTGAAGCTTTCTTT
CASSLDGQNTEAFF
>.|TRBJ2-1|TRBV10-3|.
TGTGCCATCAGTGCAGGACAGAACAATGAGCAGTTCTTC
CAISAGQNNEQFF
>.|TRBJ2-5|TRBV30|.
TGTGCCTGGAGGAGGTTTGGGGAGACCCAGTACTTC
CAWRRFGETQYF
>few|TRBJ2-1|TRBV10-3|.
TGTGCCATCAGTGAAGACAGCAATGAGCAGTTCTTC
CAISEDSNEQFF